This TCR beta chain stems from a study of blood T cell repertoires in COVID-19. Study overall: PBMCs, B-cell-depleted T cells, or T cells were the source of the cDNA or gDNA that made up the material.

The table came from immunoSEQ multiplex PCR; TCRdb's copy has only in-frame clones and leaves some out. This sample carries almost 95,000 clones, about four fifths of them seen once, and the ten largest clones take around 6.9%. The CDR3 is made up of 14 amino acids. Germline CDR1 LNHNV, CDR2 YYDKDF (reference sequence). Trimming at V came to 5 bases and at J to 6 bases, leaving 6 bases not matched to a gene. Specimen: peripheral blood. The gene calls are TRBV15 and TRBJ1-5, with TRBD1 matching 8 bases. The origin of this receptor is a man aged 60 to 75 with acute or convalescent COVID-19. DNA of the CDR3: TGTGCCACCAGCCAAGACAGGGGTGGTCAGCCCCAGCATTTT. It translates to CATSQDRGGQPQHF.